The 27 T cell receptor beta chains in this list originate from one sample, sequenced in a study of Graves' ophthalmopathy and Graves' hyperthyroidism. Beta-chain TCR CDR3 regions were amplified from RNA transcripts. Second-round multiplex PCR came after a first-round RT-PCR that employed HTBI primers. TCRdb reanalysed the multiplex PCR reads using MiXCR and keeps one entry per CDR3 protein. The sample has about 700,000 distinct CDR3 sequences; 35% to 50% are singletons. Source material: peripheral blood. Source of these receptors: an adult man with Graves' ophthalmopathy.

The V call is TRBV29-1, the J call TRBJ2-5; maybe TRBD1 (5 bases). The CDR3 extends over 12 amino acids. Trimming stripped 4 bases from V and 0 bases from J, with 6 bases between. From germline, CDR1 is SQVTM and CDR2 ANQGSEA. CDR3 sequence: CSVGQYQETQYF. CDR3 DNA sequence: TGCAGCGTTGGACAGTACCAAGAGACCCAGTACTTC.

V is TRBV10-1 and J is TRBJ2-2, with 10 bases fitting TRBD1. V trimming: 0 bases; J trimming: 6 bases; junction bases outside the gene matches: 1. CDR1 is WNHNN and CDR2 is SYGVQD in the germline V gene (reference sequence). The CDR3 is 15 amino acids. CDR3 region: CASSESGTGAGELFF. The DNA of the CDR3 is TGCGCCAGCAGTGAGTCTGGGACAGGGGCCGGGGAGCTGTTTTTT.

The J gene is TRBJ1-2, the V gene TRBV5-1; D unresolved. Trimming removed 2 bases at V and 6 bases at J, with 11 bases between. The germline V gene encodes CDR1 SGHRS and CDR2 YFSETQ. The CDR3 runs 13 residues. CDR3 region: CASSFNTANGYTF. In DNA, the CDR3 is TGCGCCAGCAGCTTTAACACGGCTAATGGCTACACCTTC. Supplemented by reference TRBV5-1 and TRBJ1-2, the full variable domain reads KAGVTQTPRYLIKTRGQQVTLSCSPISGHRSVSWYQQTPGQGLQFLFEYFSETQRNKGNFPGRFSGRQFSNSRSEMNVSTLELGDSALYLCASSFNTANGYTFGSGTRLTVV.

A word on this clonotype: The conserved phenylalanine or tryptophan is not found at the CDR3 terminus, so this likely reflects a read error. Because the CDR3's place on the DNA is in doubt, the DNA is left out and the CDR3 is given as listed by TCRdb. The chain recombines TRBV2 with TRBJ1-1; whether TRBD1, the table's D call, matches the DNA was not checked. From its first to its last residue, the CDR3 has 8 amino acids. Germline CDR1 and CDR2: SNHLY and FYNNEI. CDR3: CASRTGEV.

V gene TRBV7-9 combines with J gene TRBJ2-5; no clear D gene. The CDR3 loop spans 16 amino acids. V lost 6 bases and J 5 bases, leaving 22 bases between the germline ends. Per germline, CDR1 SEHNR and CDR2 FQNEAQ (reference sequence). The CDR3 is CASSFGRTPPRETQYF. The CDR3 region has the DNA TGTGCCAGCAGTTTTGGGCGCACCCCTCCAAGGGAGACCCAGTACTTC.

Ten or more counts support this clonotype. This chain joins TRBV20-1 and TRBJ2-5; D remains ambiguous. The germline V gene has CDR1 DFQATT and CDR2 SNEGSKA (reference sequence). V was trimmed by 3 bases and J by 3 bases, leaving 11 bases between them. The CDR3 consists of 13 residues. CDR3 nucleotides: TGCAGTGCTAGTGGGTCGTCGGAAGAGACCCAGTACTTC. Protein sequence: CSASGSSEETQYF.

This clonotype was counted only a few times. The junction and the germline gene differ at one end; a read error may be behind it. The chain links TRBV7-2 to TRBJ1-5; tentatively, D is TRBD1 (5 bases). Germline V gene sequence: CDR1 SGHTA, CDR2 FQGNSA. This CDR3 spans 16 amino acids. The chain's CDR3 is CASSLGGVSGNRPQHF. CDR3 nucleotides: TGTGCCAGCAGCTTAGGGGGCGTGAGCGGGAATCGGCCCCAGCATTTT. Full variable domain (rest looked up from reference TRBV7-2 and TRBJ1-5): GAGVSQSPSNKVTEKGKDVELRCDPISGHTALYWYRQSLGQGLEFLIYFQGNSAPDKSGLPSDRFSAERTGGSVSTLTIQRTQQEDSAVYLCASSLGGVSGNRPQHFGDGTRLSIL.

This chain connects TRBV2 to TRBJ2-7; TRBD1 matches at 9 bases. CDR3 length equals 14 residues. The germline gives CDR1 SNHLY, CDR2 FYNNEI. The junction had 6 bases not matched to a gene; V was cut back by 6 bases and J by 3 bases. The CDR3 protein is CASRRAGQGYEQYF. The CDR3 nucleotides read TGTGCCAGCAGACGCGCGGGACAGGGCTACGAGCAGTACTTC. Based on the CDR3 plus reference TRBV2 and TRBJ2-7, the full variable domain is EPEVTQTPSHQVTQMGQEVILRCVPISNHLYFYWYRQILGQKVEFLVSFYNNEISEKSEIFDDQFSVERPDGSNFTLKIRSTKLEDSAMYFCASRRAGQGYEQYFGPGTRLTVT.

This clonotype was observed a few times. The chain links TRBV11-2 to TRBJ2-5; TRBD2 is a possible D gene (6 bases). The CDR3 covers 16 residues. The V gene's germline CDR1 is SGHAT and CDR2 FQNNGV. Trimming cost V 2 bases and J 5 bases, with 18 bases left between them. The CDR3 bases are TGTGCCAGCAGCTTAAATGGGGGAGGTTTTTCGGAGACCCAGTACTTC. The encoded protein is CASSLNGGGFSETQYF.

V is TRBV11-2 and J is TRBJ2-7; D perhaps matches TRBD1 (7 bases). The V and J ends lost 5 bases and 3 bases respectively, with 20 bases between them. The V gene's germline CDR1 is SGHAT and CDR2 FQNNGV. This CDR3 contains 16 residues. The CDR3 coding sequence is TGTGCCAGCAGCCCGGAGGGGCAGGGGGTATACTACGAGCAGTACTTC. Translating gives CASSPEGQGVYYEQYF.

The chain uses TRBV4-1 and TRBJ1-1; D ambiguous. Trimming shortened V by 0 bases and J by 12 bases, and 17 bases separated the two germline ends. The CDR3 is 14 amino acids. Germline lookup yields CDR1 MGHRA and CDR2 YSYEKL. CDR3 sequence: CASSQDLNGRETFF. For the CDR3, the DNA is TGCGCCAGCAGCCAAGATCTAAATGGACGGGAAACTTTCTTT.

This clonotype was counted between two and nine times. The V and J genes are TRBV20-1 and TRBJ2-7, with TRBD2 matching 10 bases. The V segment lost 0 bases and the J segment 3 bases; nucleotides outside the gene matches: 8. Germline values: CDR1 DFQATT, CDR2 SNEGSKA (reference sequence). The CDR3 is 16 residues long. The DNA for the CDR3 is TGCAGTGCTAGAGATTTCACTAGCGGGGACCTCTACGAGCAGTACTTC. Its translation: CSARDFTSGDLYEQYF.

V is TRBV10-1 and J is TRBJ2-7; no reliable D call. The CDR3 covers 14 residues. Trimming stripped 0 bases from V and 8 bases from J, with 14 bases between. Germline-derived CDR1 and CDR2 are WNHNN and SYGVQD (reference sequence). This CDR3 is CASSESRSGGKQYF. The CDR3 bases are TGCGCCAGCAGTGAGTCGCGGTCGGGCGGCAAGCAGTACTTC.

This clonotype showed up many times. V and J are TRBV24-1 and TRBJ1-5; D is unclear. Per germline, CDR1 KGHDR and CDR2 SFDVKD. The length of the CDR3 is 13 residues. Trimming cost V 5 bases and J 6 bases, with 10 bases left between them. For the CDR3, the DNA is TGTGCCACCAGTGCGGGCATCGGTCAGCCCCAGCATTTT. As protein: CATSAGIGQPQHF.

This clonotype has a single count. The chain carries TRBV6-5 and TRBJ2-7, with D possibly matching TRBD1 (5 bases). V lost 0 bases and J 5 bases, leaving 8 bases between the germline ends. This CDR3 contains 13 residues. Germline V gene sequence: CDR1 MNHEY, CDR2 SVGAGI. CDR3 in DNA: TGTGCCAGCAGTTACTCTGGGGCCGACGAGCAGTACTTC. Translation gives CASSYSGADEQYF.

This clonotype was observed at least ten times. This chain links TRBV7-9 with TRBJ1-2; 7 positions match TRBD1. V shed 3 bases, J shed 8 bases, and the junction held 9 bases outside the gene matches. This CDR3 is 14 amino acids long. CDR1 SEHNR and CDR2 FQNEAQ come from the germline V gene (reference sequence). CDR3 DNA: TGTGCCAGCAGCTTGGGCGACAGGGATGGCGGCTACACCTTC. This translates into CASSLGDRDGGYTF.

The chain is built from TRBV25-1 and TRBJ1-2; D unresolved. Germline V gives CDR1 MGHDK, CDR2 SYGVNS. The CDR3 totals 15 residues. Trimming pared 6 bases from V and 0 bases from J, leaving 14 bases between. The CDR3, as DNA: TGTGCCAGCAGCTTGCTGCCAGAATCTAACTATGGCTACACCTTC. Its translation: CASSLLPESNYGYTF.

This clonotype was seen only a few times. The rearrangement uses TRBV11-2 and TRBJ2-5; TRBD2 aligns across 7 bases. Looked up from germline, CDR1 is SGHAT and CDR2 is FQNNGV. V trimming: 2 bases; J trimming: 0 bases; junction bases outside the gene matches: 6. The CDR3 extends over 16 amino acids. CDR3: CASSLFAGEYQETQYF. CDR3 in DNA: TGTGCCAGCAGCTTATTCGCGGGGGAGTACCAAGAGACCCAGTACTTC.

The J gene is TRBJ2-7, the V gene TRBV19; the D is unclear. Between the trimmed V and J ends, which lost 5 bases and 5 bases, there was a span of 19 bases. The CDR3 sequence is 15 residues long. Looked up from germline, CDR1 is LNHDA and CDR2 is SQIVND (reference sequence). The CDR3 loop is CASSPNPPIRDEQYF. The CDR3 nucleotides are TGTGCCAGTAGTCCTAACCCCCCGATCCGTGACGAGCAGTACTTC.

This clonotype was seen at least ten times. The V call is TRBV10-3, the J call TRBJ1-1, with a weak D call TRBD1 (6 bases). Looked up from germline, CDR1 is ENHRY and CDR2 is SYGVKD. Trimming removed 1 base from V and 5 bases from J, with 8 bases in between. The CDR3 loop spans 13 amino acids. CDR3: CAISELQGTEAFF. Written as DNA, the CDR3 is TGTGCCATCAGTGAGTTACAGGGAACTGAAGCTTTCTTT.

This clonotype was counted many times. This chain uses TRBV9 with TRBJ2-5; TRBD1 is a possible D gene (6 bases). V lost 2 bases to trimming and J lost 5 bases, with 16 bases between them. The CDR3 is made up of 15 amino acids. Germline-derived CDR1 and CDR2 are SGDLS and YYNGEE. This CDR3 reads CASSVDTATGETQYF. CDR3 coding DNA: TGTGCCAGCAGCGTCGACACCGCAACAGGGGAGACCCAGTACTTC.

In its sample, this clonotype was seen once. J is TRBJ2-7 and V is TRBV10-3; the match to TRBD1 covers 9 bases. The CDR3 consists of 13 residues. The trim removed 11 bases at V and 4 bases at J, leaving 9 bases unmatched. The germline V gene encodes CDR1 ENHRY and CDR2 SYGVKD. The CDR3 nucleotides are TGTGCCTGGAATGGGGGACAGGGTTACGAGCAGTACTTC. It encodes CAWNGGQGYEQYF.

Comments on this clonotype: One junction end does not reproduce the germline sequence, and a read error may be involved. The chain couples TRBV11-2 to TRBJ1-4; 7 nucleotides line up with TRBD1. The CDR3 is 15 amino acids. Per germline, CDR1 SGHAT and CDR2 FQNNGV. CDR3 sequence (DNA): TGTACCAGCAGACGACGACAGGGCAAAGGGGAAAAACTGTTTTTT. This gives the protein CTSRRRQGKGEKLFF.

The table lists this clonotype with a count of one. The V and J genes are TRBV29-1 and TRBJ1-2; tentatively, D is TRBD1 (5 bases). V lost 3 bases to trimming and J lost 8 bases, with 13 bases between them. The CDR3 is made up of 12 amino acids. CDR1 and CDR2 (germline): SQVTM, ANQGSEA. In DNA, the CDR3 is TGCAGCGTTGACAGGGACTCCCAAGGCTACACCTTC. It specifies CSVDRDSQGYTF.

This clonotype has a handful of counts. The CDR3: CSARGTARRNTEAFF. The CDR3 DNA is TGCAGTGCTAGAGGTACAGCCAGACGGAACACTGAAGCTTTCTTT. This chain connects TRBV20-1 to TRBJ1-1; D gene ambiguous. This CDR3 region has 15 residues. The V gene lost 1 base and the J gene lost 1 base, with 13 bases spanning the gap. CDR1 is DFQATT and CDR2 is SNEGSKA in the germline V gene (reference sequence).

In its sample, this clonotype was seen many times. This sequence joins TRBV7-9 and TRBJ2-5; no reliable D call. The V and J ends lost 1 base and 7 bases respectively, with 13 bases between them. CDR3 length equals 14 residues. Germline CDR1 is SEHNR and CDR2 is FQNEAQ (reference sequence). The CDR3 nucleotides read TGTGCCAGCAGCTTAGAGTTGATCCCGGGGACCCAGTACTTC. Protein sequence: CASSLELIPGTQYF.

This clonotype came up many times. The chain combines TRBV29-1 with TRBJ1-2, with 9 bases identical to TRBD1. Germline V CDR1 and CDR2: SQVTM, ANQGSEA. V was clipped by 3 bases and J by 5 bases; unmatched bases: 13. This CDR3 region has 16 residues. DNA of the CDR3: TGCAGCGTTGAGGGGCCAGCCCTGACAGGGGGTTATGGCTACACCTTC. This codes for CSVEGPALTGGYGYTF.